Below are 8 T cell receptor beta chains sequenced from a single sample in a study of T cells in women clearing cervical HPV infection. TCRdb keeps only in-frame clones here, not all; method: immunoSEQ multiplex PCR. The ten top clones account for 2.5% to 3.5%, within a sample of around 30,000 clones. Material: blood buffy coat. These receptors came from a woman between 18 and 69 years old with a cervical HPV16 infection that either progressed to CIN3+ or cleared (not recorded which).

A remark on this clone: The read ends 3 residues early relative to the CDR3; the germline J gene fills the gap. The rearrangement uses TRBV6-4 and TRBJ2-7; the match to TRBD1 covers 8 bases. Germline CDR1 and CDR2: MRHNA and SNTAGT. This CDR3 region has 13 residues. Trimming at V came to 8 bases and at J to 4 bases, leaving 7 bases not matched to a gene. CDR3: CASSGTGRYEQYF. CDR3 bases read: TGTGCCAGCTCTGGGACAGGCAGGTACGAG.

To note about this clone: The read finishes 3 residues shy of the CDR3 end, and the germline J gene is used to complete it. This rearrangement joins TRBV29-1 to TRBJ2-2; no clear D. Germline lookup yields CDR1 SQVTM and CDR2 ANQGSEA. The V end was cut by 5 bases, the J end by 5 bases, with 6 bases between. This CDR3 is 11 amino acids long. CDR3 sequence reads: CSVLATGELFF. The sequenced part of the CDR3 DNA is TGCAGCGTTCTGGCAACCGGGGAG.

A word on this clone: Read sequence stops 3 residues before the CDR3 end, and the germline J gene provides the missing end. J is TRBJ1-2 and V is TRBV7-2, with 10 nucleotides matching TRBD1. V shed 2 bases, J shed 6 bases, and the junction held 6 bases outside the gene matches. The CDR3 has 15 amino acids. Germline V CDR1 and CDR2: SGHTA, FQGNSA. The chain's CDR3 is CASSLTGQGRDGYTF. The part of the CDR3 DNA that was read is TGTGCCAGCAGCTTAACGGGACAGGGGAGGGATGGC.

About this clone: Sequencing ends 3 residues short of the CDR3 end; the germline J gene provides the rest. V is TRBV2 and J is TRBJ1-4; 9 bases fit TRBD1. The CDR3 contains 13 residues. The germline gives CDR1 SNHLY, CDR2 FYNNEI. V lost 10 bases to trimming and J lost 7 bases; unmatched junction nucleotides: 7. The sequenced CDR3 bases are TGTGCCACCAGACAGGGGGAAGGTGAAAAA. This gives the protein CATRQGEGEK. The CDR3 reads in full as CATRQGEGEKLFF.

Regarding this clone: Read sequence stops 3 residues before the CDR3 end, and the germline J gene provides the missing end. J is TRBJ2-1 and V is TRBV7-9; 7 positions match TRBD2. The CDR3 has 15 residues. J was trimmed by 6 bases and V by 5 bases; bases with no gene match: 10. Looked up from germline, CDR1 is SEHNR and CDR2 is FQNEAQ (reference sequence). The CDR3 bases that were read are TGTGCCAGCAGCCCCCGGAGCGGGAAGAGCAATGAG. This codes for CASSPRSGKSNE. The CDR3 reads in full as CASSPRSGKSNEQFF.

To note about this clone: Read coverage stops 3 residues before the CDR3 terminus; the germline J gene supplies the remainder. The V call is TRBV13, the J call TRBJ2-1, with 13 positions matching TRBD2. CDR3 length equals 17 residues. CDR1 PRHDT and CDR2 FYEKMQ come from the germline V gene (reference sequence). The junction had 7 bases not matched to a gene; V was cut back by 4 bases and J by 4 bases. The CDR3 protein is CASSSGLAGWVYNEQFF. The covered CDR3 bases are TGTGCCAGCAGCTCGGGACTAGCGGGATGGGTTTACAATGAG.

About this clone itself: The CDR3 end falls 3 residues outside the read, so it is completed with the germline J gene. The J gene is TRBJ2-5, the V gene TRBV20-1; D might be TRBD1 (7 bases). Germline V CDR1 and CDR2: DFQATT, SNEGSKA (reference sequence). Deletions cut 0 bases from V and 4 bases from J, with 15 bases between. This CDR3 region has 15 residues. The chain's CDR3 is CSARDIPRGVETQYF. The CDR3 DNA, read in part, is TGCAGTGCTAGAGATATCCCCAGGGGGGTAGAGACC.

To note about this clone: The read finishes 3 residues shy of the CDR3 end, and the germline J gene is used to complete it. The V gene is TRBV20-1, the J gene TRBJ2-4; tentatively, D is TRBD1 (5 bases). The ends were cut back, 5 bases at V and 9 bases at J, with 14 bases in the middle. The length of the CDR3 is 12 residues. From germline, CDR1 is DFQATT and CDR2 SNEGSKA (reference sequence). CDR3 amino acids: CSALLNQGIQYF. The sequenced CDR3 bases are TGCAGTGCTCTCCTCAACCAGGGCATT.